A selection of T cell receptor beta chains follows, all from one sample in a study of OX40 agonist ivuxolimab in advanced cancers. Assay: immunoSEQ multiplex PCR; the TCRdb copy retains only in-frame clones and omits some. The sample yields fewer than 90,000 clones, around 90% seen once. Source: CD4+ or CD8+ T cells sorted from blood, taken in a trial of the OX40 agonist ivuxolimab. The receptors originated from an adult with an advanced solid tumor such as melanoma, head and neck, liver or kidney cancer. CDR3s include the opening cysteine and the closing phenylalanine or tryptophan. Fields, in order: V gene, clone size, J gene, D gene, CDR3 protein, CDR3 DNA. A D gene is named only where the DNA matches it firmly. Clone size, where shown, is once, few, many, or a class for clones that have expanded.

v_gene: TRBV7-9; abundance: -; j_gene: TRBJ1-2; d_gene: TRBD1; CDR3aa: CASSPPDRGGYTF; CDR3nt: TGTGCCAGCAGCCCCCCGGACAGGGGCGGCTACACCTTC
v_gene: TRBV2; abundance: once; j_gene: TRBJ2-5; d_gene: -; CDR3aa: CASSFETQYF; CDR3nt: TGTGCCAGCAGTTTTGAGACCCAGTACTTC
v_gene: TRBV15; abundance: -; j_gene: TRBJ2-5; d_gene: -; CDR3aa: CATSRDGGRVTQYF; CDR3nt: TGTGCCACCAGCCGAGACGGGGGGCGGGTGACCCAGTACTTC
v_gene: TRBV27; abundance: once; j_gene: TRBJ2-3; d_gene: -; CDR3aa: CASRAPATDTQYF; CDR3nt: TGTGCCAGCAGAGCTCCAGCAACAGATACGCAGTATTTT
v_gene: TRBV7-9; abundance: -; j_gene: TRBJ2-1; d_gene: TRBD1; CDR3aa: CASSFRQGALSSYNEQFF; CDR3nt: TGTGCCAGCAGCTTCCGGCAGGGGGCATTGAGCTCCTACAATGAGCAGTTCTTC
v_gene: TRBV2; abundance: -; j_gene: TRBJ2-1; d_gene: -; CDR3aa: CASRDSAGNEQFF; CDR3nt: TGTGCCAGCAGGGATTCAGCCGGTAATGAGCAGTTCTTC
v_gene: TRBV15; abundance: -; j_gene: TRBJ2-1; d_gene: TRBD2; CDR3aa: CATTPGTSGINEQFF; CDR3nt: TGTGCCACGACTCCCGGGACTAGCGGGATAAATGAGCAGTTCTTC
v_gene: TRBV2; abundance: -; j_gene: TRBJ2-3; d_gene: -; CDR3aa: CASSEIGTGTDTQYF; CDR3nt: TGTGCCAGCAGTGAAATAGGGACTGGCACAGATACGCAGTATTTT
v_gene: TRBV28; abundance: -; j_gene: TRBJ1-2; d_gene: TRBD1; CDR3aa: CASSFPTGSGGYTF; CDR3nt: TGTGCCAGCAGTTTCCCGACAGGGTCTGGAGGCTACACCTTC
v_gene: TRBV30; abundance: -; j_gene: TRBJ2-7; d_gene: -; CDR3aa: CAWSPGGAGEQYF; CDR3nt: TGTGCCTGGAGCCCGGGCGGGGCGGGAGAGCAGTACTTC
v_gene: TRBV19; abundance: -; j_gene: TRBJ2-2; d_gene: -; CDR3aa: CASSIGGLGSGELFF; CDR3nt: TGTGCCAGTAGTATAGGGGGTCTAGGGTCCGGGGAGCTGTTTTTT
v_gene: TRBV5-4; abundance: -; j_gene: TRBJ1-2; d_gene: -; CDR3aa: CASGTGNYGYTF; CDR3nt: TGTGCCAGCGGTACAGGGAACTATGGCTACACCTTC
v_gene: TRBV5-6; abundance: once; j_gene: TRBJ1-1; d_gene: TRBD1; CDR3aa: CASSRGQGAQTEAFF; CDR3nt: TGTGCCAGCAGCCGTGGACAGGGGGCGCAGACTGAAGCTTTCTTT
v_gene: TRBV5-6; abundance: -; j_gene: TRBJ2-4; d_gene: -; CDR3aa: CASSFGDFGQNIQYF; CDR3nt: TGTGCCAGCAGCTTCGGGGACTTCGGGCAAAACATTCAGTACTTC
v_gene: TRBV12-5; abundance: -; j_gene: TRBJ2-7; d_gene: -; CDR3aa: CASGLDGPNYEQYF; CDR3nt: TGTGCTAGTGGTCTCGACGGACCAAACTACGAGCAGTACTTC
v_gene: TRBV10-3; abundance: -; j_gene: TRBJ1-3; d_gene: -; CDR3aa: CAISEFGTASGNTIYF; CDR3nt: TGTGCCATCAGTGAATTCGGGACGGCTAGCGGAAACACCATATATTTT
v_gene: TRBV2; abundance: -; j_gene: TRBJ2-7; d_gene: -; CDR3aa: CASNVGFPHEQYF; CDR3nt: TGTGCCAGCAACGTTGGCTTCCCCCACGAGCAGTACTTC
v_gene: TRBV4-1; abundance: -; j_gene: TRBJ2-3; d_gene: -; CDR3aa: CASSRILGDTQYF; CDR3nt: TGCGCCAGCAGCAGAATCCTGGGAGATACGCAGTATTTT
v_gene: TRBV9; abundance: -; j_gene: TRBJ2-1; d_gene: -; CDR3aa: CASSGRQAGSLEQFF; CDR3nt: TGTGCCAGCAGCGGTCGGCAGGCCGGCTCCTTGGAGCAGTTCTTC
v_gene: TRBV6-1; abundance: -; j_gene: TRBJ2-4; d_gene: TRBD2; CDR3aa: CASSSGRAWENIQYF; CDR3nt: TGTGCCAGCAGTAGCGGGAGGGCCTGGGAAAACATTCAGTACTTC
v_gene: TRBV6-1; abundance: -; j_gene: TRBJ2-3; d_gene: -; CDR3aa: CASSLNYGSDTQYF; CDR3nt: TGTGCCAGCAGCCTCAACTACGGGTCAGATACGCAGTATTTT
v_gene: TRBV5-8; abundance: -; j_gene: TRBJ2-1; d_gene: TRBD1; CDR3aa: CASSPRDRVTYNEQFF; CDR3nt: TGTGCCAGCAGCCCGCGGGACAGGGTCACCTACAATGAGCAGTTCTTC
v_gene: TRBV25-1; abundance: -; j_gene: TRBJ2-5; d_gene: -; CDR3aa: CASSDPSSLGETQYF; CDR3nt: TGTGCCAGCAGTGACCCCTCTAGCCTCGGGGAGACCCAGTACTTC
v_gene: TRBV7-2; abundance: -; j_gene: TRBJ2-2; d_gene: TRBD2; CDR3aa: CASSFGFTSGRSTGELFF; CDR3nt: TGTGCCAGCAGCTTCGGATTTACTAGCGGGAGGTCGACCGGGGAGCTGTTTTTT
v_gene: TRBV18; abundance: -; j_gene: TRBJ2-5; d_gene: -; CDR3aa: CASSLQETQYF; CDR3nt: TGTGCCAGCTCACTGCAAGAGACCCAGTACTTC